This TCR beta chain was captured by sequencing in a study of blood T cell repertoires in COVID-19. Study summary: Samples taken during acute and convalescent COVID-19 were collected in the United States, Italy and Spain. T cells, B-cell-depleted T cells, or PBMCs provided the cDNA or gDNA that served as material.

Study processing details: For nucleated cells, counts were estimated from reference gene primer amplification. Profiled with immunoSEQ multiplex PCR; TCRdb holds only in-frame clones, not every one. V and J calls and clone size follow that table, whereas D and trimming were derived from the DNA. This sample yields a few hundred thousand clones, of which 70% to 90% are seen a single time; about an eighth belongs to the top ten. CDR3 length: 12 residues. After removal of 3 bases from V and 4 bases from J, the junction contained 0 bases not matched to a gene. Germline CDR1 is GTSNPN and CDR2 is SVGIG (reference sequence). A few counts support this clone.

Input material: peripheral blood. The clonotype comes from a woman between 18 and 29 years old who had recovered from COVID-19. The chain carries TRBV30 and TRBJ2-3; 8 nucleotides line up with TRBD2. Written as DNA, the CDR3 is TGTGCCTGGAGCGGGAGGGCAGATACGCAGTATTTT. It specifies CAWSGRADTQYF.